These T cell receptor beta chains were read from a single sample in a study of blood T cell repertoires in COVID-19. This table comes from immunoSEQ multiplex PCR, and its TCRdb copy is limited to in-frame clones, with some not included. The profile shows about 70,000 clones, more than 65% of them singletons. The source material was peripheral blood. The receptors stem from a woman aged 80 or older with active or convalescent COVID-19. Both conserved end residues are part of each CDR3. The D gene is left open where the match is weak. Clone sizes are given selectively: once, few, many, or a class where the clone is expanded.

clone size	V gene	D gene	J gene	CDR3 DNA	CDR3 protein
-	TRBV11-3	-	TRBJ2-7	TGTGCCAGCAGCTTAGAGGCTAGGGGCGAGCAGTACTTC	CASSLEARGEQYF
few	TRBV13	TRBD1	TRBJ1-2	TGTGCCAGCAGCCCCGGGACAGCTCCCTTGAACTACACCTTC	CASSPGTAPLNYTF
-	TRBV7-8	-	TRBJ1-5	TGTGCCAGCAGCTTAGCGGGGGGGGATAGCAATCAGCCCCAGCATTTT	CASSLAGGDSNQPQHF
once	TRBV24-1	TRBD1	TRBJ1-4	TGTGCCACCAGTGATCCTAAAGACCCGGACAGGATCGGACAGGAAAAACTGTTTTTT	CATSDPKDPDRIGQEKLFF
-	TRBV19	TRBD2	TRBJ2-3	TGTGCCAGTAGTATACCGACTAGCGGGACCTCTAGCACAGATACGCAGTATTTT	CASSIPTSGTSSTDTQYF
few	TRBV2	TRBD1	TRBJ2-1	TGTGCCAGCAGCCATACAGGGGAGAGGATCTTC	CASSHTGERIF
-	TRBV10-3	TRBD1	TRBJ2-6	TGTGCCATCAGTATCTCGGGACAGGGGGCGGAGGGGGCCAACGTCCTGACTTTC	CAISISGQGAEGANVLTF
-	TRBV3-1/TRBV3-2	-	TRBJ1-6	TGTGCCAGCAGCCAAACAAGTTCACCCCTCCACTTT	CASSQTSSPLHF
-	TRBV29-1	-	TRBJ1-1	TGCAGCGCACGACAGACGAACACTGAAGCTTTCTTT	CSARQTNTEAFF
-	TRBV7-8	-	TRBJ2-2	TGTGCCAGCAGCTTAAGAAGCGGTGGAGGGACCGGGGAGCTGTTTTTT	CASSLRSGGGTGELFF
-	TRBV6-2/TRBV6-3	TRBD1	TRBJ1-1	TGTGCCAGCAGTTCCCTTACGCGGACAGGGAAGACCGCTTTCTTT	CASSSLTRTGKTAFF
-	TRBV7-9	TRBD1	TRBJ1-1	TGTGCCAGCAGCTTAGGGGACAGGGGTACTGAAGCTTTCTTT	CASSLGDRGTEAFF
-	TRBV4-3	TRBD1	TRBJ1-2	TGCGCCAGCAGCCAAGATGAGGCAGGGGGCCTTTCTTATGGCTACACCTTC	CASSQDEAGGLSYGYTF
-	TRBV19	-	TRBJ1-1	TGTGCCAGTAGTATAGGGGCAGGGATCATGAACACTGAAGCTTTCTTT	CASSIGAGIMNTEAFF
-	TRBV29-1	-	TRBJ2-3	TGCAGCGCCGGGACGGAGGGAGTGCGTTACACAGATACGCAGTATTTT	CSAGTEGVRYTDTQYF
-	TRBV19	-	TRBJ1-5	TGTGCCAGTAGTATAGTCAAACTCCTTAGCAATCAGCCCCAGCATTTT	CASSIVKLLSNQPQHF
-	TRBV6-2/TRBV6-3	-	TRBJ1-6	TGTGCCAGCAGTTACCGGACAAGTAGCTCCTATAATTCACCCCTCCACTTT	CASSYRTSSSYNSPLHF
-	TRBV25-1	-	TRBJ1-5	TGTGCCAGCAGTGTGGGGCCTAATCAGCCCCAGCATTTT	CASSVGPNQPQHF
-	TRBV4-3	-	TRBJ1-2	TGCGCCAGCAGCCAAGATCGAGAGAACTATGGCTACACCTTC	CASSQDRENYGYTF
once	TRBV24-1	TRBD2	TRBJ2-1	TGTGCCACCAGTGATCCGGGGGGAGCCGGCAATGAGCAGTTCTTC	CATSDPGGAGNEQFF
-	TRBV7-9	-	TRBJ1-2	TGTGCCAGCAGCTTCCCGTTATCCCTCAGGGGCTTGGACTATGGCTACACCTTC	CASSFPLSLRGLDYGYTF
-	TRBV4-3	TRBD1	TRBJ1-1	TGCGCCAGCAGACGAACAGGGGGCACTGAAGCTTTCTTT	CASRRTGGTEAFF
few	TRBV6-5	-	TRBJ1-1	TGTGCCAGCAGAGGGTCCGGGTCCCCCTTTCGGGACTTT	CASRGSGSPFRDF
-	TRBV18	-	TRBJ1-1	TGTGCCAGCTCACCGACAGTAAACACTGAAGCTTTCTTT	CASSPTVNTEAFF
-	TRBV28	-	TRBJ1-1	TGTGCCAGCAGTTTAAAGCGAGGAGCTTTCTTT	CASSLKRGAFF
-	TRBV6-5	-	TRBJ1-5	TGTGCCAGCAGCAGGACAGCCGACCAGCCCCAGCATTTT	CASSRTADQPQHF
-	TRBV7-2	-	TRBJ2-1	TGTGCCAGCAGCCCCATGGGCGGGGGCTTTGGTGAGCAGTTCTTC	CASSPMGGGFGEQFF
-	TRBV19	-	TRBJ2-6	TGTGCCAGTAGTGGAGGGGCAGGGTCTGGGGCCAACGTCCTGACTTTC	CASSGGAGSGANVLTF
-	TRBV27	-	TRBJ2-7	TGTGCCAGCAGTCTGACAGCAAGCTCCTACGAGCAGTACTTC	CASSLTASSYEQYF
-	TRBV10-3	-	TRBJ1-1	TGTGCCATCAGTGAGGACAGAGGGAACACTGAAGCTTTCTTT	CAISEDRGNTEAFF